This T cell receptor (beta chain) appears in the sequencing data of a study of prognosis after radiotherapy for stage I lung cancer. Node negativity on CT and PET/CT was present in all patients, alongside an absence of prior chemotherapy, radiotherapy or other malignancies. Two separate time points each saw a draw of roughly 6 milliliters of peripheral blood. The V gene end was trimmed by 4 bases and the J gene end by 4 bases; junction bases not matched to a gene: 12. Germline V gene data show CDR1 as MRHNA and CDR2 as SNTAGT. CDR3 length equals 18 residues. Worth noting for this clonotype: A far larger clone is a single base away, which makes a read error likely.

By two-round multiplex PCR, the TCR beta CDR3 was amplified from genomic DNA. Used in first-round PCR were primers specific to each TRBV and TRBJ gene. From the multiplex PCR reads, TCRdb called clonotypes with MiXCR, one entry per CDR3 protein. Of about 26,000 distinct CDR3 sequences in the sample, about 32% are singletons; the top ten hold roughly a third. This rearrangement joins TRBV6-4 to TRBJ2-2; 10 positions agree with TRBD2. Material: PBMCs, obtained before or after stereotactic body radiation therapy (not recorded which). The sequence came from a donor of 50 years or more with non-small cell lung cancer. The CDR3 protein is CASSARTSGILVTGELFF. The CDR3 nucleotides read TGTGCCAGCAGTGCACGGACTAGCGGAATTTTGGTCACCGGGGAGCTGTTTTTT.